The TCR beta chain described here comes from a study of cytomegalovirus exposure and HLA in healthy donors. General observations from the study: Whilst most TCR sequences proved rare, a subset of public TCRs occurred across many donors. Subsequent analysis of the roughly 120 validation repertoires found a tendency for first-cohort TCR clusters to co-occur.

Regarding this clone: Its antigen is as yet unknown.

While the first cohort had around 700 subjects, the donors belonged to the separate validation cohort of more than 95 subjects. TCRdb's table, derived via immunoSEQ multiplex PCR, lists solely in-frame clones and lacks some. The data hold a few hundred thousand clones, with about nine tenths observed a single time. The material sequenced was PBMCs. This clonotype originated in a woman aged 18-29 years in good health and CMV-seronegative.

The chain's CDR3 is CASSPRLATSTDTQYF. As DNA, the CDR3 is TGTGCCAGCAGCCCCCGACTAGCGACTAGCACAGATACGCAGTATTTT. The V gene is TRBV7-2, the J gene TRBJ2-3; 8 bases map to TRBD2. The CDR3 consists of 16 residues. CDR1 SGHTA and CDR2 FQGNSA come from the germline V gene. Trimming took 5 bases from V and 0 from J; bases not matched to a gene: 7.